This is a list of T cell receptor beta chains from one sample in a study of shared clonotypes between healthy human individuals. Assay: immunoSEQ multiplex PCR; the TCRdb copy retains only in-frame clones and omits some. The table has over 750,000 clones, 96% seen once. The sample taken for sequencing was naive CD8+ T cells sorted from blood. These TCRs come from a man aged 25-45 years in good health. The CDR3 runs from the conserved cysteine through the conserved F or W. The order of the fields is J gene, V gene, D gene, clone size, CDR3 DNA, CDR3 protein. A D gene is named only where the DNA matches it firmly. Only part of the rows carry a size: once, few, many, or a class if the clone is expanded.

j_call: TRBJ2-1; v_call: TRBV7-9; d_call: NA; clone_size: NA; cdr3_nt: TGTGCCAGCAGCTTATTCAGGGATGAGCAGTTCTTC; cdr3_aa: CASSLFRDEQFF
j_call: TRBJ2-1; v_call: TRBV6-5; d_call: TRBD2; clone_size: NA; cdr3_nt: TGTGCCAGCAGCAAGCGGGAAAGCTCCTACAATGAGCAGTTCTTC; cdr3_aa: CASSKRESSYNEQFF
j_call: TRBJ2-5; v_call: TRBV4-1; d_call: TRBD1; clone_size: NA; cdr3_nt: TGCGCCAGCAGCCAAGTCGGACAGGCGTCGAGGAGGGAGACCCAGTACTTC; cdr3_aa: CASSQVGQASRRETQYF
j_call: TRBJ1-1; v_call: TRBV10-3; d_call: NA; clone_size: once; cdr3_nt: TGTGCCATCAGTGAGTCGACGTTCCCCTCATGGGCTTTCTTT; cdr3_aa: CAISESTFPSWAFF
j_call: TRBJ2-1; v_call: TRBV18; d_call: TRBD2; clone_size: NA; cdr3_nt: TGTGCCAGCTCACCCCGACTAGCGGGAGATAGGGGTGAGCAGTTCTTC; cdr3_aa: CASSPRLAGDRGEQFF
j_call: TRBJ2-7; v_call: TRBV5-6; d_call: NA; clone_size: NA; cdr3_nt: TGTGCCAGCAGCGTGAGTTTAGCGGACTCCTACGAGCAGTACTTC; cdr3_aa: CASSVSLADSYEQYF
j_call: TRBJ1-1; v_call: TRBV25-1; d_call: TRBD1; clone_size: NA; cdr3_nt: TGTGCCAGCAATCCCCGGACAGGGAGTACTGAAGCTTTCTTT; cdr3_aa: CASNPRTGSTEAFF
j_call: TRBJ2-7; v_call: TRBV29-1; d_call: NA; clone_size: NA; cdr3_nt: TGCAGCGTTTACGGACCGTCGAAGAGCTCCTACGAGCAGTACTTC; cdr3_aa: CSVYGPSKSSYEQYF
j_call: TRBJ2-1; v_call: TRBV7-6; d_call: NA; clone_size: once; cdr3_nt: TGTGCCAGCAGCTTAGCGATCTACGCGGAGCAGTTCTTC; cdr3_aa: CASSLAIYAEQFF
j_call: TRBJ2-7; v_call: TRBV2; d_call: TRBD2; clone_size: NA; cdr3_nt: TGTGCCACCTCCGGGACTAGCGTCTACGAGCAGTACTTC; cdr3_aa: CATSGTSVYEQYF
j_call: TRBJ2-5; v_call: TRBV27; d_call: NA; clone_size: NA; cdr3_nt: TGTGCCAGCAGTCTCCTTTGGGACACAGTCCAAGAGACCCAGTACTTC; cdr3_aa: CASSLLWDTVQETQYF
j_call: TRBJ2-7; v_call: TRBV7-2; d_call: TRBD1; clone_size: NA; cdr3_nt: TGTGCCAGCAGCAGTACAGGGGTGGGAGACGAGCAGTACTTC; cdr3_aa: CASSSTGVGDEQYF
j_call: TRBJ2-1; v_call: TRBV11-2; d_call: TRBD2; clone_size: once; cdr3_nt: TGTGCCAGCAGCTTATCGACTAGCGGGCCGAATGAGCAGTTCTTC; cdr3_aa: CASSLSTSGPNEQFF
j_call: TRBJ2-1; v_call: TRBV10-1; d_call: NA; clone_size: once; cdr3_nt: TGCGCCAGCAGCGAGTACAGACTATCTGAGCAGTTCTTC; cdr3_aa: CASSEYRLSEQFF
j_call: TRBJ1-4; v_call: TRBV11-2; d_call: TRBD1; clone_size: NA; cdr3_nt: TGTGCCAGCAGCCCTAGCCGCGGGACAGGACACGTTAATGAAAAACTGTTTTTT; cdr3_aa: CASSPSRGTGHVNEKLFF
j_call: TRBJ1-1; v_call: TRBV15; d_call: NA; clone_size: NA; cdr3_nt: TGTGCCACCTCTTCGGGGGGAGGGAATGCTTTCTTT; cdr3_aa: CATSSGGGNAFF
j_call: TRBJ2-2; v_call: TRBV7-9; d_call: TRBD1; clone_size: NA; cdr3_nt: TGTGCCAGCAGACCGCCGGGACAGGGCTCCTTAGGGGAGCTGTTTTTT; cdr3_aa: CASRPPGQGSLGELFF
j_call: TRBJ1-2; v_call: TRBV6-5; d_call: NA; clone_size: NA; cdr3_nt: TGTGCCAGCAGTTACTCGTACGGCTATGGCTACACCTTC; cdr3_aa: CASSYSYGYGYTF
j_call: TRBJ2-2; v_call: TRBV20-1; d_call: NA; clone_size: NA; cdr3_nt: TGCAGTGCTAGAGATGGCCGGGAGCTGTTTTTT; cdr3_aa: CSARDGRELFF
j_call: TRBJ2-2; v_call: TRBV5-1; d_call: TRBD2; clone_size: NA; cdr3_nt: TGCGCCAGCAGCGGGAGGGGCACCGGGGAGCTGTTTTTT; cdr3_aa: CASSGRGTGELFF
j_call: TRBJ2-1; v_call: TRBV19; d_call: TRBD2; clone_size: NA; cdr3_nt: TGTGCCAGTAGTATGGGCCTAGCGGGAGGGTACAGGGATGAGCAGTTCTTC; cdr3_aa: CASSMGLAGGYRDEQFF
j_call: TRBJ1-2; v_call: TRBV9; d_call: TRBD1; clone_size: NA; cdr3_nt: TGTGCCAGCAGCGTAGGGTCGGGACAGGGGCGCGGCTACACCTTC; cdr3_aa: CASSVGSGQGRGYTF
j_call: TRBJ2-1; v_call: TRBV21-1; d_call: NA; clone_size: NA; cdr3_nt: TGTGCCAGCAGCCAAGGACTAGCTGAGATCTACAATGAGCAGTTCTTC; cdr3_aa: CASSQGLAEIYNEQFF
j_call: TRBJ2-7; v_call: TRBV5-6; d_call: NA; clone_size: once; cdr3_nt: TGTGCCAGCAGCATCGGACAGAGCTCCTACGAGCAGTACTTC; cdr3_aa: CASSIGQSSYEQYF